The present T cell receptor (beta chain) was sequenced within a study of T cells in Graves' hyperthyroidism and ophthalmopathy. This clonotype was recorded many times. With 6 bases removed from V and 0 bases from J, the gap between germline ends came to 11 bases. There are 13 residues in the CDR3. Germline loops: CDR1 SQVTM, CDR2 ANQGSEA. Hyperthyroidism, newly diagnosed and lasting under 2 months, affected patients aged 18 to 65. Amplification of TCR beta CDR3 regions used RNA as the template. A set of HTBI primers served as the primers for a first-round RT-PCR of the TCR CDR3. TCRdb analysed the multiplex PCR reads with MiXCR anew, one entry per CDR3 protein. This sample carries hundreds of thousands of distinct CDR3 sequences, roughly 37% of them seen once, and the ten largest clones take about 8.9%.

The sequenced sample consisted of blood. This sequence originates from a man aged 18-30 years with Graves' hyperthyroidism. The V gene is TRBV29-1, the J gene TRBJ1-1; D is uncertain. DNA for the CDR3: TGCAGCGTCCGATCGGTATTGAACACTGAAGCTTTCTTT. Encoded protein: CSVRSVLNTEAFF.